The 15 T cell receptor beta chains below all came from one sample that was sequenced in a study of technical replicates of blood from a few donors. Using immunoSEQ multiplex PCR, the repertoire was profiled, and TCRdb retains in-frame clones only, with some absent. Of approximately 79,000 clones listed, 95% are singletons. Sequenced sample: T cells isolated from PBMCs. The receptors shown here come from a human donor in good health.

J is TRBJ2-3 and V is TRBV30; no clear D. V gave up 4 bases and J gave up 4 bases, with 6 bases separating them. The CDR3 is 11 amino acids. Germline CDR1 reads GTSNPN; CDR2 reads SVGIG (reference sequence). CDR3 bases: TGTGCCTGGAACCAGGCAGATACGCAGTATTTT. It codes for CAWNQADTQYF.

The rearrangement uses TRBV19 and TRBJ1-6, with D possibly TRBD1 on 5 matching bases. Germline V gene data show CDR1 as LNHDA and CDR2 as SQIVND (reference sequence). The CDR3 loop spans 13 amino acids. Trimming cost V 7 bases and J 9 bases, with 13 bases left between them. The DNA of the CDR3 is TGTGCCAGTACCTCTCGGGGGTTTTCACCCCTCCACTTT. This sequence encodes CASTSRGFSPLHF.

This chain uses TRBV6-1 with TRBJ1-6, with a tentative D call TRBD1 (5 bases). Germline V lookup: CDR1 MNHNS, CDR2 SASEGT. The ends were cut back, 4 bases at V and 0 bases at J, with 10 bases in the middle. This CDR3 has 16 amino acids. Here the CDR3 reads CASSGGGSSYNSPLHF. The CDR3 region has the DNA TGTGCCAGCAGTGGGGGGGGAAGCTCCTATAATTCACCCCTCCACTTT.

The chain carries TRBV19 and TRBJ2-2, with TRBD1 identical over 9 bases. The CDR3 is 16 residues long. From germline, CDR1 is LNHDA and CDR2 SQIVND (reference sequence). J was trimmed by 6 bases and V by 6 bases; bases with no gene match: 11. CDR3 in DNA: TGTGCCAGTAGCATCCCCGGGACAGGGTTCCCCGGGGAGCTGTTTTTT. Its translation is CASSIPGTGFPGELFF.

This chain connects TRBV7-9 to TRBJ2-7; 7 positions agree with TRBD1. This CDR3 has 15 residues. In germline, CDR1 is SEHNR, CDR2 FQNEAQ (reference sequence). Germline trimming cut 4 bases from V and 0 bases from J; bases unmatched to any gene: 6. The CDR3 is CASSWDSFRSYEQYF. The CDR3 nucleotides are TGTGCCAGCAGCTGGGACAGCTTCCGCTCCTACGAGCAGTACTTC.

This clone was seen a single time. The V call is TRBV28, the J call TRBJ1-2, with D possibly TRBD1 on 6 matching bases. Germline V CDR1 and CDR2: MDHEN, SYDVKM. V lost 4 bases, J lost 7 bases, and 10 bases lay in between. The CDR3 has 12 residues. The CDR3 spells CASSSTTGGYTF. The CDR3 DNA reads as TGTGCCAGCAGTTCTACGACAGGTGGCTACACCTTC.

This clone was seen just once. The chain links TRBV7-2 to TRBJ2-5; 15 nucleotides agree with TRBD2. Germline loops: CDR1 SGHTA, CDR2 FQGNSA. The V gene end was trimmed by 6 bases and the J gene end by 3 bases; junction bases not matched to a gene: 11. The CDR3 has 18 amino acids. DNA for the CDR3: TGTGCCAGCAGGGAGGGGGGGACTAGCGGGAGGTTGGAAGAGACCCAGTACTTC. This translates into CASREGGTSGRLEETQYF.

Here the CDR3 DNA reads TGCGCCAGCAGCCAACCACAGGGGGCGAAAAATGAGCAGTTCTTC. Its translation is CASSQPQGAKNEQFF. The chain recombines TRBV4-1 with TRBJ2-1; the match to TRBD1 covers 9 bases. The CDR3 has 15 residues. Looked up from germline, CDR1 is MGHRA and CDR2 is YSYEKL. V was pared by 2 bases and J by 7 bases, with 6 bases of the junction left unmatched.

This clone was recorded only once. J is TRBJ1-1 and V is TRBV7-6; possibly TRBD1 for D (6 bases). The CDR3 totals 14 residues. Germline V lookup: CDR1 SGHVS, CDR2 FNYEAQ. The ends were cut back, 5 bases at V and 0 bases at J, with 10 bases in the middle. CDR3 bases: TGTGCCAGCAGCCGGACAGCTTTGAACACTGAAGCTTTCTTT. It translates to CASSRTALNTEAFF. Full variable domain (remainder filled in from reference TRBV7-6 and TRBJ1-1): GAGVSQSPRYKVTKRGQDVALRCDPISGHVSLYWYRQALGQGPEFLTYFNYEAQQDKSGLPNDRFSAERPEGSISTLTIQRTEQRDSAMYRCASSRTALNTEAFFGQGTRLTVV.

The chain combines TRBV7-3 with TRBJ2-7, with D possibly being TRBD2 (6 bases). In germline, CDR1 is SGHTA, CDR2 FQGTGA. The CDR3 runs to 17 residues. V lost 5 bases and J lost 0, with 20 bases in between. The CDR3 nucleotides read TGTGCCAGCAGCCCTACTTCATATCCGGGAGCCTCCTACGAGCAGTACTTC. Its translation is CASSPTSYPGASYEQYF. Full variable domain (remainder filled in from reference TRBV7-3 and TRBJ2-7): GAGVSQTPSNKVTEKGKYVELRCDPISGHTALYWYRQSLGQGPEFLIYFQGTGAADDSGLPNDRFFAVRPEGSVSTLKIQRTERGDSAVYLCASSPTSYPGASYEQYFGPGTRLTVT.

This sequence joins TRBV19 and TRBJ1-2, with 8 bases aligning to TRBD1. The V gene's germline CDR1 is LNHDA and CDR2 SQIVND (reference sequence). V lost 2 bases to trimming and J lost 4 bases; unmatched junction nucleotides: 3. The CDR3 covers 14 residues. The CDR3 sequence is CASSIRGQGYGYTF. CDR3 coding DNA: TGTGCCAGTAGTATAAGAGGACAGGGCTATGGCTACACCTTC.

This sequence joins TRBV9 and TRBJ2-4; TRBD1 is a possible D gene (5 bases). Germline CDR1 is SGDLS and CDR2 is YYNGEE. Trimming pared 4 bases from V and 9 bases from J, leaving 8 bases between. The CDR3 runs to 11 residues. CDR3 DNA sequence: TGTGCCAGCAGCCAGGGCGGCATTCAGTACTTC. Translated, it gives CASSQGGIQYF. The whole variable domain, remainder taken from reference TRBV9 and TRBJ2-4, is DSGVTQTPKHLITATGQRVTLRCSPRSGDLSVYWYQQSLDQGLQFLIQYYNGEERAKGNILERFSAQQFPDLHSELNLSSLELGDSALYFCASSQGGIQYFGAGTRLSVL.

The rearrangement uses TRBV28 and TRBJ2-2; 9 bases line up with TRBD2. Germline CDR1 MDHEN, CDR2 SYDVKM. The ends lost 2 bases at V and 2 bases at J; junction bases unmatched: 3. The CDR3 loop spans 16 amino acids. CDR3 coding DNA: TGTGCCAGCAGTTTAGGCGGGAGGGCCAACACCGGGGAGCTGTTTTTT. Its translation is CASSLGGRANTGELFF.

The chain combines TRBV6-6 with TRBJ1-4, with TRBD1 as a possible D gene (5 bases). The CDR3 sequence is 14 residues long. V lost 5 bases and J 3 bases, leaving 10 bases between the germline ends. CDR1 is MNHNY, CDR2 SVGAGI, per germline (reference sequence). The chain's CDR3 is CASSKTESNEKLFF. CDR3 nucleotide sequence: TGTGCCAGCAGTAAGACAGAATCTAATGAAAAACTGTTTTTT.

This clone has just one count. The V gene is TRBV18, the J gene TRBJ1-1, with D maybe TRBD1 (6 bases). V was shortened by 6 bases and J by 5 bases, with 19 bases between the two germline ends. Per germline, CDR1 KGHSH and CDR2 LQKENI. This CDR3 is built from 15 residues. The CDR3 bases are TGTGCCAGCTCCCCTCCAACGATGAGGGGGACTGAAGCTTTCTTT. Protein: CASSPPTMRGTEAFF.